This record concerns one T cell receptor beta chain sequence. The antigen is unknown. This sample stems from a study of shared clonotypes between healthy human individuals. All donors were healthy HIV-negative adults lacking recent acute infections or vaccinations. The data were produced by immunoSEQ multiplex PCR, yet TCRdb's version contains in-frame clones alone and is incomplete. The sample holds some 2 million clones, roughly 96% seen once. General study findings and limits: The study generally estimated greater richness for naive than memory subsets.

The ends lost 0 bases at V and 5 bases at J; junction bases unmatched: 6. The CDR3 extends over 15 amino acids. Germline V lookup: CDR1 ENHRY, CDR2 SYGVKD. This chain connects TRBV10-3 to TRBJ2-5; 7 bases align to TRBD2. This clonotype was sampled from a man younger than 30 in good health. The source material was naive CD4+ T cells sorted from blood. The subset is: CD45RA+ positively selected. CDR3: CAISESGGVPETQYF. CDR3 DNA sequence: TGTGCCATCAGTGAGTCGGGGGGGGTCCCCGAGACCCAGTACTTC.